This passage covers 27 T cell receptor beta chains from one sample sequenced in a study of T cells in Graves' hyperthyroidism and ophthalmopathy. RNA transcripts provided the source from which TCR beta CDR3 regions were amplified. The study used the HTBI primer set for a first-round RT-PCR of the TCR CDR3. TCRdb independently ran MiXCR on the multiplex PCR reads; one entry per CDR3 protein. This sample carries around 300,000 distinct CDR3 sequences, roughly 19% of them seen once, and the ten largest clones take 39%. The sequenced material came from blood. The receptor set was obtained from a man between 50 and 59 years old with Graves' ophthalmopathy.

V is TRBV6-1 and J is TRBJ2-2; 9 bases align to TRBD2. CDR1 is MNHNS, CDR2 SASEGT, per germline. CDR3 length equals 17 residues. J lost 3 bases, V lost 2 bases, and 7 bases had no gene match. CDR3 sequence (DNA): TGTGCCAGCAGTGAATTTCAGGTAGCGGGAGACACCGGGGAGCTGTTTTTT. Its protein is CASSEFQVAGDTGELFF.

This clonotype came up many times. Here the CDR3 DNA reads TGCAGTGCTAGAGGGGGGGGAGGGGTCACTGAAGCTTTCTTT. Amino acid sequence: CSARGGGGVTEAFF. The chain links TRBV20-1 to TRBJ1-1, with a weak D call TRBD1 (5 bases). This CDR3 comprises 14 residues. V lost 1 base to trimming and J lost 4 bases, with 13 bases between them. In germline, CDR1 is DFQATT, CDR2 SNEGSKA (reference sequence).

V and J are TRBV11-3 and TRBJ2-2; TRBD1 matches 7 bases. The V segment lost 5 bases and the J segment 7 bases; nucleotides outside the gene matches: 4. This CDR3 spans 13 amino acids. Germline-derived CDR1 and CDR2 are SGHNT and YENEEA. The CDR3 spells CASSIGQDGELFF. As DNA, the CDR3 is TGTGCCAGCAGCATCGGACAGGACGGGGAGCTGTTTTTT.

This chain links TRBV20-1 with TRBJ2-6; D is unresolved. The CDR3 has 12 amino acids. The germline V gene has CDR1 DFQATT and CDR2 SNEGSKA (reference sequence). V dropped 5 bases and J dropped 0 bases, with 2 bases sitting between them. CDR3 bases: TGCAGTGCTGACTCTGGGGCCAACGTCCTGACTTTC. It yields the protein CSADSGANVLTF.

This clonotype was counted at least ten times. This chain joins TRBV10-3 and TRBJ1-1; 11 bases are shared with TRBD1. The ends lost 5 bases at V and 0 bases at J; junction bases unmatched: 5. The CDR3 covers 16 residues. The germline CDR1 and CDR2 sequences are ENHRY and SYGVKD. For the CDR3, the DNA is TGTGCCATCAGTTCGGGACAGGGGGGGGTGAACACTGAAGCTTTCTTT. Translation: CAISSGQGGVNTEAFF.

This clonotype was recorded at least ten times. The chain combines TRBV5-1 with TRBJ2-7, with D uncertain. V was trimmed by 0 bases and J by 2 bases, leaving 9 bases between them. Germline values: CDR1 SGHRS, CDR2 YFSETQ. The CDR3 is 14 amino acids. CDR3 nucleotides: TGCGCCAGCAGCTTGGAACCCAGAACCTACGAGCAGTACTTC. It is translated as CASSLEPRTYEQYF.

The chain links TRBV2 to TRBJ2-3; 8 bases align to TRBD1. Germline trimming cut 7 bases from V and 1 base from J; bases unmatched to any gene: 7. This CDR3 has 15 amino acids. CDR1 is SNHLY, CDR2 FYNNEI, per germline. CDR3 in DNA: TGTGCCAGCACTCCCGGGACAGGACGCACAGATACGCAGTATTTT. This sequence encodes CASTPGTGRTDTQYF.

Comments on this clonotype: Because the CDR3's place on the DNA is in doubt, the DNA is left out and the CDR3 is given as listed by TCRdb. The rearrangement uses TRBV11-2 and TRBJ2-5; TRBD2 is the table's D call and was not checked against the DNA. 19 amino acids form the CDR3, both terminal residues included. Germline V gives CDR1 SGHAT, CDR2 FQNNGV. CDR3 loop: CASSIYLCSVDLAGGSQYF.

The V call is TRBV5-1, the J call TRBJ2-7, with D possibly being TRBD1 or TRBD2 (5 bases each). The CDR3 totals 15 residues. In germline, CDR1 is SGHRS, CDR2 YFSETQ. The V end was cut by 3 bases, the J end by 1 base, with 14 bases between. CDR3 residues: CASSSARGPSYEQYF. The CDR3 coding sequence is TGCGCCAGCAGCTCAGCCCGGGGCCCGTCCTACGAGCAGTACTTC. Drawing the rest from reference TRBV5-1 and TRBJ2-7, the complete variable domain is KAGVTQTPRYLIKTRGQQVTLSCSPISGHRSVSWYQQTPGQGLQFLFEYFSETQRNKGNFPGRFSGRQFSNSRSEMNVSTLELGDSALYLCASSSARGPSYEQYFGPGTRLTVT.

This clonotype was counted ten times or more. The V call is TRBV27, the J call TRBJ2-7; possible D gene TRBD2, 5 bases. V lost 4 bases, J lost 6 bases, and 16 bases lay in between. Germline-derived CDR1 and CDR2 are MNHEY and SMNVEV (reference sequence). This CDR3 is built from 14 residues. The chain's CDR3 is CASSSRDRLSEQYF. CDR3 coding DNA: TGTGCCAGCAGTTCGAGGGATCGATTATCCGAGCAGTACTTC.

V and J are TRBV18 and TRBJ2-1, with 7 nucleotides matching TRBD1. From germline, CDR1 is KGHSH and CDR2 LQKENI. V was clipped by 2 bases and J by 0 bases; unmatched bases: 4. The CDR3 has 16 residues. The CDR3 coding sequence is TGTGCCAGCTCACCAAGCGACAGGGTCTCCTACAATGAGCAGTTCTTC. Its translation: CASSPSDRVSYNEQFF.

The sample holds many counts of this clonotype. This chain joins TRBV5-8 and TRBJ2-1; 13 bases are shared with TRBD2. Germline V gene lookup returns CDR1 SGHTS and CDR2 YDEGEE. CDR3 size: 16 residues. V trimming: 0 bases; J trimming: 7 bases; junction bases outside the gene matches: 4. The CDR3 DNA is TGTGCCAGCAGCTTGGGACTAGCGGGAGGATCGAATGAGCAGTTCTTC. It translates to CASSLGLAGGSNEQFF.

This clonotype has at least ten counts. The rearrangement joins TRBV11-2 to TRBJ2-2, with D unclear. The V gene's germline CDR1 is SGHAT and CDR2 FQNNGV. V lost 7 bases to trimming and J lost 5 bases, with 17 bases between them. The CDR3 loop spans 15 amino acids. The CDR3 sequence is CASTLEAGRTGELFF. For the CDR3, the DNA is TGTGCCAGCACCCTTGAGGCCGGGCGGACCGGGGAGCTGTTTTTT.

This clonotype was seen at least ten times. V is TRBV28 and J is TRBJ2-7, with D uncertain. Germline loops: CDR1 MDHEN, CDR2 SYDVKM. The V end was cut by 4 bases, the J end by 3 bases, with 7 bases between. The CDR3 runs to 12 residues. This CDR3 reads CASSSGDYEQYF. The CDR3 DNA sequence: TGTGCCAGCAGTTCTGGCGACTACGAGCAGTACTTC. The entire variable domain, with the rest obtained from reference TRBV28 and TRBJ2-7, is as follows: DVKVTQSSRYLVKRTGEKVFLECVQDMDHENMFWYRQDPGLGLRLIYFSYDVKMKEKGDIPEGYSVSREKKERFSLILESASTNQTSMYLCASSSGDYEQYFGPGTRLTVT.

With regard to this clonotype: One base away lies a much larger clone, so this may be a sequencing read error. The chain has TRBV20-1 and TRBJ2-7; D ambiguous. Germline V lookup: CDR1 DFQATT, CDR2 SNEGSKA (reference sequence). This CDR3 comprises 13 residues. The CDR3 bases are TGCAGTGCAAAGGAGATCGGCACCTACGGGCAGTACTTC. Its translation is CSAKEIGTYGQYF.

This clonotype was found a few times. The germline gene is not matched at one end of the junction; a read error may be the cause. The chain carries TRBV5-1 and TRBJ2-5; D ambiguous. Per germline, CDR1 SGHRS and CDR2 YFSETQ. This CDR3 has 14 residues. CDR3 nucleotides: TGTGCCAGCAGCTTAGAAGGCCGGACGGAGACCCAGTACTTC. It codes for CASSLEGRTETQYF.

This clonotype has only a few counts. The rearrangement uses TRBV6-1 and TRBJ1-5; 8 bases fit TRBD1. This CDR3 is built from 14 residues. V dropped 4 bases and J dropped 2; count of bases not matched to a gene: 1. Germline V gene lookup returns CDR1 MNHNS and CDR2 SASEGT. The DNA of the CDR3 is TGTGCCAGCAGTGCGGACAGGGGCAATCAGCCCCAGCATTTT. This translates into CASSADRGNQPQHF.

V and J are TRBV5-4 and TRBJ2-3; 13 bases map to TRBD2. Trimming removed 5 bases from V and 0 bases from J; junction bases left unmatched: 9. The CDR3 is made up of 18 amino acids. Per germline, CDR1 SGHNT and CDR2 YYREEE (reference sequence). The CDR3 DNA reads TGTGCCAGCAGTCCCGGGACTAGCGGGGTTACTAGCACAGATACGCAGTATTTT. It is translated as CASSPGTSGVTSTDTQYF.

This clonotype was found a few times. DNA of the CDR3: TGTGCCAGCAGCCGGACAGGGGGGATTGGGAATGAGCAGTTCTTC. Amino acid sequence: CASSRTGGIGNEQFF. The V call is TRBV14, the J call TRBJ2-1, with TRBD1 identical over 10 bases. V lost 4 bases to trimming and J lost 7 bases; unmatched junction nucleotides: 7. This CDR3 is built from 15 residues. The germline gives CDR1 SGHDN, CDR2 FVKESK.

The sample holds many counts of this clonotype. Here the CDR3 reads CSAWALGRTDTQYF. CDR3 nucleotide sequence: TGCAGTGCTTGGGCCTTGGGGCGCACAGATACGCAGTATTTT. The chain joins TRBV20-1 to TRBJ2-3; tentatively, D is TRBD1 (5 bases). The CDR3 extends over 14 amino acids. The V gene lost 5 bases and the J gene lost 1 base, with 13 bases spanning the gap. Germline loops: CDR1 DFQATT, CDR2 SNEGSKA (reference sequence).

The V gene is TRBV19, the J gene TRBJ2-1, with D perhaps matching TRBD2 (7 bases). Germline CDR1 and CDR2: LNHDA and SQIVND (reference sequence). The CDR3 is made up of 15 amino acids. V lost 2 bases and J 2 bases, leaving 10 bases between the germline ends. The chain's CDR3 is CASSIRGGPYNEQFF. Here the CDR3 DNA reads TGTGCCAGTAGTATAAGGGGGGGGCCCTACAATGAGCAGTTCTTC. Looking up the rest from reference TRBV19 and TRBJ2-1 gives the full variable domain: DGGITQSPKYLFRKEGQNVTLSCEQNLNHDAMYWYRQDPGQGLRLIYYSQIVNDFQKGDIAEGYSVSREKKESFPLTVTSAQKNPTAFYLCASSIRGGPYNEQFFGPGTRLTVL.

The table lists this clonotype with many counts. The V and J genes are TRBV20-1 and TRBJ2-7; TRBD2 matches at 14 bases. The V segment lost 3 bases and the J segment 3 bases; nucleotides outside the gene matches: 10. From germline, CDR1 is DFQATT and CDR2 SNEGSKA (reference sequence). CDR3 size: 17 residues. The CDR3 sequence is CSASLRTSGRLGYEQYF. DNA of the CDR3: TGCAGTGCTAGCCTACGGACTAGCGGGAGGTTGGGCTACGAGCAGTACTTC.

This chain uses TRBV6-1 with TRBJ1-1, with no clear D. Germline CDR1 and CDR2: MNHNS and SASEGT. V was cut by 6 bases and J by 1 base, with 9 bases left in between. This CDR3 spans 13 amino acids. The CDR3 DNA reads as TGTGCCAGCAGCTTGACACAGAACACTGAAGCTTTCTTT. Amino acids: CASSLTQNTEAFF.

There are a few counts of this clonotype. This chain uses TRBV6-1 with TRBJ2-6; 7 bases match TRBD1. V lost 7 bases and J lost 0; bases outside the gene matches: 6. This CDR3 comprises 16 residues. Germline CDR1 and CDR2: MNHNS and SASEGT. The CDR3, as DNA: TGTGCCAGCATCCCAGGGGGTCACTCTGGGGCCAACGTCCTGACTTTC. Residues: CASIPGGHSGANVLTF.

This clonotype was seen ten or more times. The chain recombines TRBV11-2 with TRBJ1-6; D remains unclear. Deletions cut 5 bases from V and 6 bases from J, with 11 bases between. The CDR3 is 14 amino acids. Germline values: CDR1 SGHAT, CDR2 FQNNGV. The CDR3 spells CASSPPGRNSPLHF. In DNA, the CDR3 is TGTGCCAGCAGCCCCCCGGGCCGTAATTCACCCCTCCACTTT. Supplemented by reference TRBV11-2 and TRBJ1-6, the full variable domain reads EAGVAQSPRYKIIEKRQSVAFWCNPISGHATLYWYQQILGQGPKLLIQFQNNGVVDDSQLPKDRFSAERLKGVDSTLKIQPAKLEDSAVYLCASSPPGRNSPLHFGNGTRLTVT.

This clonotype was detected many times. The gene calls are TRBV28 and TRBJ2-7, with TRBD2 matching over 12 bases. Germline V gene data show CDR1 as MDHEN and CDR2 as SYDVKM. V dropped 5 bases and J dropped 7; count of bases not matched to a gene: 12. The CDR3 sequence is 16 residues long. CDR3 sequence reads: CASSASGTSGWREQYF. Written as DNA, the CDR3 is TGTGCCAGCAGTGCCTCCGGGACTAGCGGGTGGCGGGAGCAGTACTTC.

The chain employs TRBV4-1 and TRBJ2-1, with D perhaps TRBD2 (6 bases). CDR3 size: 15 residues. Germline-derived CDR1 and CDR2 are MGHRA and YSYEKL. V lost 0 bases to trimming and J lost 15 bases, with 21 bases between them. The CDR3 loop is CASSQDVFAAEGLFF. The DNA of the CDR3 is TGCGCCAGCAGCCAAGATGTGTTTGCAGCGGAGGGGCTGTTCTTC.